This entry lists 2 T cell receptor beta chains sequenced from one sample in a study of cytomegalovirus exposure and HLA in healthy donors (dated by TCRdb to about 2017). Libraries were prepared through the immunoSEQ multiplex PCR assay. The source is immuneACCESS, and TCRdb retained only in-frame sequences with V and J called. Part of the clones is not carried over; for the studies checked, unresolved V genes explain less than half of this, and the remainder is unexplained. The table for this sample lists 85,000 to 130,000 clones; less than 90% of them were counted only once. The ten largest clones represent less than 2% of the sample. Source material: PBMCs. These receptor sequences come from a woman under 30 in good health and CMV-seropositive.

The rearrangement links TRBV2 to TRBJ2-1; 9 positions agree with TRBD2. Germline values: CDR1 SNHLY, CDR2 FYNNEI. This CDR3 region has 13 residues. Trimming took 8 bases from V and 4 from J; bases not matched to a gene: 3. CDR3 DNA sequence: TGTGCCAGCCAGCGGGGGGTGTACAATGAGCAGTTCTTC. Its protein product is CASQRGVYNEQFF.

This chain connects TRBV28 to TRBJ1-5; D possibly corresponds to TRBD1 (6 bases). From germline, CDR1 is MDHEN and CDR2 SYDVKM. This CDR3 contains 15 residues. V lost 6 bases and J 2 bases, leaving 14 bases between the germline ends. Written as DNA, the CDR3 is TGTGCCAGCAGATTGTTAGGGGGTGGCAATCAGCCCCAGCATTTT. The encoded protein is CASRLLGGGNQPQHF.